These 31 T cell receptor beta chains were sequenced from one sample in a study of blood T cells in healthy people across ages. For the second PCR, which ran for about 6 to 11 cycles, a sample-barcoded 5' primer and a J-beta primer mix were used. One entry per CDR3 protein, called by TCRdb with MiXCR from the 5' RACE reads. This table has 1.5 million or so distinct CDR3 sequences, approximately 40% appearing once. Sequenced: blood. These receptors were taken from a woman between 18 and 29 years old in good health.

The rearrangement links TRBV6-1 to TRBJ1-1, with a tentative D call TRBD1 (5 bases). V lost 11 bases and J lost 5, with 18 bases in between. Germline V gene data show CDR1 as MNHNS and CDR2 as SASEGT. This CDR3 comprises 13 residues. CDR3 bases: TGTGCCGCCCAAGAGGGGTGGTATACTGAAGCTTTCTTT. This translates into CAAQEGWYTEAFF.

The genes are TRBV7-2 and TRBJ1-2; D possibly corresponds to TRBD1 (6 bases). The CDR3 runs to 16 residues. Deletions cut 1 base from V and 12 bases from J, with 24 bases between. Germline loops: CDR1 SGHTA, CDR2 FQGNSA. For the CDR3, the DNA is TGTGCCAGCAGCTTAGTCCCCCCCAGGGGTAATAGGGGCCACACCTTC. This codes for CASSLVPPRGNRGHTF. Using reference TRBV7-2 and TRBJ1-2 for the parts outside the CDR3, the full variable domain is GAGVSQSPSNKVTEKGKDVELRCDPISGHTALYWYRQSLGQGLEFLIYFQGNSAPDKSGLPSDRFSAERTGGSVSTLTIQRTQQEDSAVYLCASSLVPPRGNRGHTFGSGTRLTVV.

The rearrangement joins TRBV29-1 to TRBJ2-7, with a tentative D call TRBD2 (6 bases). The J call may be incorrect, as the DNA end agrees better with TRBJ2-5. The CDR3 runs to 11 residues. Germline V gene lookup returns CDR1 SQVTM and CDR2 ANQGSEA. CDR3 in DNA: TGCAGCACTGCGGGACAAGAGACCCAGTACTTC. Its protein is CSTAGQETQYF.

This sequence joins TRBV6-2 or TRBV6-3 and TRBJ2-5; 8 bases match TRBD1. The J call may be incorrect, as the DNA end agrees better with TRBJ2-7. The CDR3 has 14 residues. Germline CDR1 is MNHEY and CDR2 is SVGEGT. Here the CDR3 reads CATRSQGAGYEQYF. In DNA form, the CDR3 reads TGTGCCACCCGCAGCCAGGGGGCTGGTTACGAGCAGTACTTC.

This chain links TRBV29-1 with TRBJ2-1; 12 bases match TRBD2. Germline assignment: CDR1 SQVTM and CDR2 ANQGSEA. V shed 1 base and J 12 bases; nucleotides not matched to a gene: 7. The CDR3 covers 14 residues. The CDR3 protein is CSVEGTSGVPGQFF. The CDR3 nucleotides read TGCAGCGTTGAAGGGACTAGCGGGGTGCCGGGGCAGTTCTTC.

V gene TRBV20-1 combines with J gene TRBJ2-3; 10 bases are a match to TRBD2. J was trimmed by 5 bases and V by 3 bases; bases with no gene match: 14. Germline CDR1 is DFQATT and CDR2 is SNEGSKA (reference sequence). This CDR3 spans 17 amino acids. CDR3 bases: TGCAGTGCTAGGGGTGGGCGAGCGGGGGGGCGGTTAGATACGCAGTATTTT. Translation gives CSARGGRAGGRLDTQYF.

This clonotype was detected a few times. As DNA, the CDR3 is TGCAGTGCTAGAGATGGGGGATCGCGCTCCTACGAGCAGTACTTC. Residues: CSARDGGSRSYEQYF. The V gene is TRBV20-1, the J gene TRBJ2-7, with D possibly being TRBD1 or TRBD2 (5 bases each). The CDR3 is 15 amino acids. Germline CDR1 is DFQATT and CDR2 is SNEGSKA (reference sequence). The germline V and J ends were trimmed by 0 bases and 0 bases, with 12 bases remaining between them.

This clonotype was counted once. The chain carries TRBV20-1 and TRBJ2-3; 11 nucleotides agree with TRBD2. V dropped 6 bases and J dropped 0; count of bases not matched to a gene: 14. The V gene's germline CDR1 is DFQATT and CDR2 SNEGSKA (reference sequence). The CDR3 sequence is 18 residues long. CDR3 coding DNA: TGCAGTGCCCCGAAGACTAGCGGGGCGCCCACTAGCACAGATACGCAGTATTTT. Translation: CSAPKTSGAPTSTDTQYF.

The chain has TRBV3-1 and TRBJ2-7; TRBD2 is a possible D gene (5 bases). Germline V CDR1 and CDR2: LGHDT, YNNKEL (reference sequence). This CDR3 spans 13 amino acids. The V end lost 4 bases, the J end lost 7 bases, and 14 bases lay between the germline ends. The CDR3 loop reads CASSRAEVGEQYF. The CDR3 DNA reads as TGTGCCAGCAGCCGCGCGGAGGTAGGTGAGCAGTACTTC.

The chain carries TRBV6-1 and TRBJ1-4; D might be TRBD1 (6 bases). V was shortened by 2 bases and J by 8 bases, with 27 bases between the two germline ends. The CDR3 loop spans 19 amino acids. In germline, CDR1 is MNHNS, CDR2 SASEGT. The DNA for the CDR3 is TGTGCCAGCAGTGAATACCCCTCCGGCCACAGGGTCCCTGAAGAAAAACTGTTTTTT. As protein: CASSEYPSGHRVPEEKLFF.

The chain is built from TRBV7-9 and TRBJ2-7; D is uncertain. The CDR3 runs to 12 residues. The germline V gene has CDR1 SEHNR and CDR2 FQNEAQ (reference sequence). Trimming stripped 4 bases from V and 2 bases from J, with 6 bases between. The CDR3 region is CASSSHTYEQYF. CDR3 DNA sequence: TGTGCCAGCAGCTCCCACACCTACGAGCAGTACTTC.

The chain has TRBV3-1 and TRBJ2-4; 11 bases agree with TRBD2. Germline values: CDR1 LGHDT, CDR2 YNNKEL (reference sequence). The CDR3 contains 13 residues. Trimming at V came to 3 bases and at J to 10 bases, leaving 2 bases not matched to a gene. CDR3 sequence (DNA): TGTGCCAGCAGCCACCGACTAGCGGGGATTCAGTACTTC. Protein sequence: CASSHRLAGIQYF. The full variable domain, in which reference TRBV3-1 and TRBJ2-4 provide the parts outside the CDR3, is DTAVSQTPKYLVTQMGNDKSIKCEQNLGHDTMYWYKQDSKKFLKIMFSYNNKELIINETVPNRFSPKSPDKAHLNLHINSLELGDSAVYFCASSHRLAGIQYFGAGTRLSVL.

V and J are TRBV7-9 and TRBJ2-7, with D perhaps matching TRBD1 (6 bases). This CDR3 has 14 amino acids. Trimming took off 1 base at V and 8 bases at J, with 15 bases between the two ends. The germline V gene has CDR1 SEHNR and CDR2 FQNEAQ (reference sequence). This CDR3 reads CASSLDRAPVQQYF. CDR3 coding DNA: TGTGCCAGCAGCTTAGACAGGGCCCCCGTTCAGCAGTACTTC.

This clonotype appeared a few times. The chain links TRBV29-1 to TRBJ2-1; D unresolved. Germline CDR1 reads SQVTM; CDR2 reads ANQGSEA. Trimming took 5 bases from V and 4 from J, leaving 15 bases between them. The CDR3 contains 14 residues. CDR3 region: CSVNGAARYNEQFF. CDR3 DNA: TGCAGCGTTAACGGAGCTGCGCGTTACAATGAGCAGTTCTTC.

J is TRBJ2-1 and V is TRBV5-1; 15 bases match TRBD2. The CDR3 spans 17 residues. Germline CDR1 reads SGHRS; CDR2 reads YFSETQ. V shed 5 bases, J shed 2 bases, and the junction held 5 bases outside the gene matches. The chain's CDR3 is CASRPGTSGGTYNEQFF. The CDR3 DNA reads as TGCGCCAGCAGGCCCGGGACTAGCGGGGGGACCTACAATGAGCAGTTCTTC.

This clonotype showed up just once. The chain is built from TRBV21-1 and TRBJ2-7; TRBD1, the table's D call, lacks a check against the DNA. TRBV21-1 constitutes a pseudogene. This CDR3 comprises 15 residues. The CDR3: CARSKARTGSGEQYF. The CDR3 DNA reads TGTGCCAGAAGCAAAGCTAGGACAGGGTCTGGGGAGCAGTACTTC.

This chain uses TRBV20-1 with TRBJ1-1; 10 bases are shared with TRBD1. CDR1 is DFQATT, CDR2 SNEGSKA, per germline (reference sequence). Trimming took 4 bases from V and 10 from J; bases not matched to a gene: 6. The CDR3 covers 12 residues. CDR3 in amino acids: CSAKTGGASAFF. As DNA, the CDR3 is TGCAGTGCTAAGACAGGGGGCGCGTCAGCTTTCTTT.

This sequence joins TRBV20-1 and TRBJ1-5, with 8 bases fitting TRBD1. V gave up 0 bases and J gave up 8 bases; unmatched junction bases: 6. Per the germline V gene, CDR1 is DFQATT and CDR2 is SNEGSKA (reference sequence). The CDR3 is 14 residues long. The CDR3, as DNA: TGCAGTGCTAGAGATCTACAGGGGGTAAAGCCCCAGCATTTT. Translation: CSARDLQGVKPQHF.

In this sample, this clonotype turned up a few times. Written as DNA, the CDR3 is TGCAGTGCTACTCGGACTAGCGGCACAGATACGCAGTATTTT. It is translated as CSATRTSGTDTQYF. The V and J genes are TRBV20-1 and TRBJ2-3, with 9 bases matching TRBD2. V shed 4 bases, J shed 1 base, and the junction held 3 bases outside the gene matches. This CDR3 spans 14 amino acids. Germline loops: CDR1 DFQATT, CDR2 SNEGSKA (reference sequence).

This clonotype was counted at least ten times. The chain recombines TRBV27 with TRBJ1-2; 7 nucleotides align to TRBD1. This CDR3 region has 14 residues. V trimming: 5 bases; J trimming: 4 bases; junction bases outside the gene matches: 7. Germline assignment: CDR1 MNHEY and CDR2 SMNVEV (reference sequence). CDR3 sequence reads: CASSKQGQTYGYTF. DNA for the CDR3: TGTGCCAGCAGTAAGCAGGGACAGACCTATGGCTACACCTTC.

This clonotype came up once. This CDR3 reads CSARVSPSAQPQHF. The CDR3 DNA reads as TGCAGTGCTAGAGTTTCTCCATCGGCTCAGCCCCAGCATTTT. The rearrangement joins TRBV20-1 to TRBJ1-5; D is unclear. Between the trimmed V and J ends, which lost 1 base and 6 bases, there was a span of 13 bases. This CDR3 region has 14 residues. CDR1 is DFQATT, CDR2 SNEGSKA, per germline (reference sequence).

This chain uses TRBV4-1 with TRBJ1-6; maybe TRBD1 (6 bases). The CDR3 contains 16 residues. CDR1 is MGHRA, CDR2 YSYEKL, per germline. With 0 bases removed from V and 7 bases from J, the gap between germline ends came to 13 bases. The CDR3 region has the DNA TGCGCCAGCAGCCAAGATCGAGGGGGAGGGAATTCACCCCTCCACTTT. This sequence encodes CASSQDRGGGNSPLHF.

V is TRBV28 and J is TRBJ2-2; TRBD2 matches 11 bases. V lost 6 bases and J lost 7; bases outside the gene matches: 13. Germline assignment: CDR1 MDHEN and CDR2 SYDVKM. The CDR3 has 17 residues. CDR3 sequence reads: CASSMTSGAWGNGELFF. CDR3 nucleotide sequence: TGTGCCAGCAGCATGACTAGCGGGGCCTGGGGGAACGGGGAGCTGTTTTTT.

The CDR3 protein is CAIGASGRVYNEQYF. CDR3 DNA sequence: TGTGCCATTGGGGCTAGTGGGAGAGTCTACAATGAGCAGTACTTC. The genes are TRBV10-3 and TRBJ2-7; the D call may be TRBD1 or TRBD2 (5 bases each). CDR3 length: 15 amino acids. CDR1 is ENHRY and CDR2 is SYGVKD in the germline V gene. V gave up 9 bases and J gave up 7 bases, with 25 bases separating them.

The rearrangement links TRBV29-1 to TRBJ1-1; the D is unclear. From germline, CDR1 is SQVTM and CDR2 ANQGSEA. V gave up 8 bases and J gave up 1 base, with 11 bases separating them. This CDR3 is 12 amino acids long. CDR3 nucleotide sequence: TGCAGCTTAAACACGAGGAACACTGAAGCTTTCTTT. It yields the protein CSLNTRNTEAFF.

The chain combines TRBV29-1 with TRBJ2-7; D ambiguous. Germline CDR1 SQVTM, CDR2 ANQGSEA. V lost 0 bases and J 1 base, leaving 13 bases between the germline ends. The CDR3 spans 15 residues. The chain's CDR3 is CSVEEAKGKSYEQYF. CDR3 nucleotide sequence: TGCAGCGTTGAAGAGGCGAAAGGGAAATCCTACGAGCAGTACTTC.

The CDR3 sequence: CASSQLNSGTVGDEQFF. CDR3 DNA: TGCGCCAGCAGCCAATTAAATTCGGGGACAGTGGGGGATGAGCAGTTCTTC. The V and J genes are TRBV4-1 and TRBJ2-1; 7 nucleotides agree with TRBD1. V lost 2 bases to trimming and J lost 8 bases; unmatched junction nucleotides: 15. Germline CDR1 reads MGHRA; CDR2 reads YSYEKL. CDR3 length: 17 amino acids.

This chain uses TRBV25-1 with TRBJ2-1; 7 positions match TRBD2. Looked up from germline, CDR1 is MGHDK and CDR2 is SYGVNS. V shed 5 bases, J shed 9 bases, and the junction held 19 bases outside the gene matches. The CDR3 sequence is 17 residues long. The DNA for the CDR3 is TGTGCCAGCAGTAAACCCCGGGGAGCGGGGAAGCGCCGTGAGCAGTTCTTC. Protein: CASSKPRGAGKRREQFF.

In its sample, this clonotype was seen a few times. The rearrangement uses TRBV27 and TRBJ1-5, with 10 positions matching TRBD1. Per the germline V gene, CDR1 is MNHEY and CDR2 is SMNVEV (reference sequence). Trimming removed 0 bases from V and 4 bases from J; junction bases left unmatched: 6. CDR3 size: 17 residues. The CDR3 DNA follows: TGTGCCAGCAGTTTATCCGGACAGGGGGGAATAAATCAGCCCCAGCATTTT. Translated, it gives CASSLSGQGGINQPQHF.

CDR3 sequence (DNA): TGTGCCATCAGTGGGGGACTTGAGAATGAGCAGTTCTTC. Translating it yields CAISGGLENEQFF. The chain links TRBV10-3 to TRBJ2-1, with D possibly matching TRBD2 (6 bases). CDR1 and CDR2 from the germline V gene are ENHRY and SYGVKD. The CDR3 is made up of 13 amino acids. V lost 4 bases and J 7 bases, leaving 11 bases between the germline ends.

The gene calls are TRBV6-5 and TRBJ1-1; no clear D gene. Germline V gene lookup returns CDR1 MNHEY and CDR2 SVGAGI. Trimming removed 0 bases from V and 1 base from J, with 12 bases in between. The CDR3 length is 16 residues. CDR3 in DNA: TGTGCCAGCAGTTACTCGAGTGGTCAGAAGAACACTGAAGCTTTCTTT. Amino acid sequence: CASSYSSGQKNTEAFF.